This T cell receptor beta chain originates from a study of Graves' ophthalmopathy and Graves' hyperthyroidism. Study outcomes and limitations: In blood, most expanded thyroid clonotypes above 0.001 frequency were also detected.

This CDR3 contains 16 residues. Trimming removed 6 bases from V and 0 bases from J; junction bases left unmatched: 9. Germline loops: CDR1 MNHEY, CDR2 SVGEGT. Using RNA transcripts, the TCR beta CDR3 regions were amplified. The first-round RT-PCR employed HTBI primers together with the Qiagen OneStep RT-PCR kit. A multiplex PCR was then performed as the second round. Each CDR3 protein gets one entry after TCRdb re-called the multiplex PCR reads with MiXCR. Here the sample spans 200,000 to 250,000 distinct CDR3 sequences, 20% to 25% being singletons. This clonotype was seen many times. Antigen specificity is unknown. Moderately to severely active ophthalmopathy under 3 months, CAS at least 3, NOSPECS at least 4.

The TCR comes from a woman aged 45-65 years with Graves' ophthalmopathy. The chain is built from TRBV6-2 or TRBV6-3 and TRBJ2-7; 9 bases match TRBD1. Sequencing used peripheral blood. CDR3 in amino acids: CASSWDRAQPSYEQYF. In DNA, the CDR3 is TGTGCCAGCAGCTGGGACAGGGCCCAGCCCTCCTACGAGCAGTACTTC.